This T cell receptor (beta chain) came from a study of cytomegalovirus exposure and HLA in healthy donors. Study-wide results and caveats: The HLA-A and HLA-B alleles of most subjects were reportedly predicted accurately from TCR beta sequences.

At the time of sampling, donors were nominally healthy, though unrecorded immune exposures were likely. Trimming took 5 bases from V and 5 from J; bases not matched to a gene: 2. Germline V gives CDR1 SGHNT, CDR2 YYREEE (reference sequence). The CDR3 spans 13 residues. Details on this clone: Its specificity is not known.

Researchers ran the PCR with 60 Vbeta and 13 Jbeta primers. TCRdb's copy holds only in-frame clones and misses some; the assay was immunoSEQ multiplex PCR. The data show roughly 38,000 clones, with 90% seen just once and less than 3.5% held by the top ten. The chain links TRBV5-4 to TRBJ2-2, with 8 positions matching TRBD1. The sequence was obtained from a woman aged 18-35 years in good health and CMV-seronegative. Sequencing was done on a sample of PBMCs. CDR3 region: CASRRTGTGELFF. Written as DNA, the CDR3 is TGTGCCAGCAGACGGACAGGGACCGGGGAGCTGTTTTTT.